This T cell receptor beta chain was captured in a study of T cell responses to AZD1222 COVID-19 vaccine. Broader study findings: Mapped onto spike, vaccine-associated CD4 TCRs spanned it and were dominant at 160-218 and 743-854. Reportedly, close to half of spike-specific TCRs are directed against unmutated variant regions. The study sampled repertoires only after the peak T cell response.

To note about this clone: What it binds is not known.

This CDR3 contains 16 residues. Trimming cost V 3 bases and J 2 bases; bases outside gene matches: 3. Germline lookup yields CDR1 GTSNPN and CDR2 SVGIG (reference sequence). The study pooled second doses at about 4 or about 12 weeks. Profiling relied on immunoSEQ multiplex PCR, and the TCRdb table lists in-frame clones only, not all of them. The sample has 150,000 or so clones, about 90% seen once. The sample here was peripheral blood, taken 28 days after the second AZD1222 dose. The chain is built from TRBV30 and TRBJ2-3; 15 nucleotides align to TRBD2. The clonotype was recovered from an adult who received the AZD1222 COVID-19 vaccine. The CDR3 region is CAWRGLAGGHTDTQYF. The CDR3 nucleotides read TGTGCCTGGAGAGGACTAGCGGGAGGGCACACAGATACGCAGTATTTT.